This T cell receptor beta chain was identified during a study of T-cell reconstitution after alpha-beta-depleted transplantation in children. Study-level results: After transplant, at about two months, alpha-beta T cells were reportedly derived from several hundred expanded graft clones. T-cell counts and diversity at one year post-transplant came mainly from newly produced T cells. In some patients, recipient T cells and intrathymic progenitors surviving conditioning explained high day-60 diversity.

The TCRbeta library incorporated unique molecular identifiers. TCRdb called the PCR reads again in MiXCR, with one record for every CDR3 protein. The sample yields approximately 500,000 distinct CDR3 sequences, about 10% seen once. Germline V gene data show CDR1 as MNHEY and CDR2 as SVGAGI. The V gene lost 0 bases and the J gene lost 4 bases, with 7 bases spanning the gap. This CDR3 spans 13 amino acids. This clonotype was seen many times. Its antigen is unknown. The chain uses TRBV6-5 and TRBJ2-7; D uncertain. This receptor was identified in a child aged 2-15 years with inherited bone marrow failure, due to receive a stem cell transplant. Sequences were derived from PBMCs, sampled before TCRalphabeta/CD19-depleted stem cell transplant. CDR3 sequence reads: CASSYSSEYEQYF. CDR3 nucleotides: TGTGCCAGCAGTTACTCATCGGAATACGAGCAGTACTTC.